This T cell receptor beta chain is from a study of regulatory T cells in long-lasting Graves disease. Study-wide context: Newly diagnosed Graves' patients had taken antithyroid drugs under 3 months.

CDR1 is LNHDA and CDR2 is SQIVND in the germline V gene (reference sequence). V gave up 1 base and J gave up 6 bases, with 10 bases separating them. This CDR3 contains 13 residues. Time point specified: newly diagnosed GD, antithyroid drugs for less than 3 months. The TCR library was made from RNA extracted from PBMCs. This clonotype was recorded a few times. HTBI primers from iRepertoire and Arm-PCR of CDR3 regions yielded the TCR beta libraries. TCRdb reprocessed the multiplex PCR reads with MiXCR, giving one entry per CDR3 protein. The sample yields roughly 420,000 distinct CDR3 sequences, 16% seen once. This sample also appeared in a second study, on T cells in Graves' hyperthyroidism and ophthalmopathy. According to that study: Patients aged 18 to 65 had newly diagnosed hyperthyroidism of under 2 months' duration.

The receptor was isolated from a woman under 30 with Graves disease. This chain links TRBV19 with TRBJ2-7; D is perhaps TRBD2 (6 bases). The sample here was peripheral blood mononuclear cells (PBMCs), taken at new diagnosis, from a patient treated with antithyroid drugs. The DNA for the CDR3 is TGTGCCAGTAGTATAGGGGATAGCGGCGAGCAGTACTTC. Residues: CASSIGDSGEQYF.